These 7 T cell receptor beta chains share one sample of origin, sequenced in a study of T cells in Graves' hyperthyroidism and ophthalmopathy. The TCR beta CDR3 regions underwent amplification using RNA transcripts as the source. HTBI primers drove first-round RT-PCR of the TCR CDR3. Each CDR3 protein is one row after TCRdb ran MiXCR on the multiplex PCR reads. The sample includes 500,000 to 600,000 distinct CDR3 sequences, about 43% seen only once; the top ten take more than 7%. The sequenced sample consisted of peripheral blood or thyroid tissue (not recorded which). The source of these receptors is a woman aged 18 to 35 with Graves' hyperthyroidism.

In its sample, this clonotype was seen many times. The chain links TRBV19 to TRBJ2-7; 10 nucleotides align to TRBD2. With V trimmed by 5 bases and J by 6 bases, 16 bases remained unmatched. This CDR3 has 17 amino acids. CDR1 and CDR2 from the germline V gene are LNHDA and SQIVND (reference sequence). CDR3 protein: CASSFRGRLAGVFEQYF. CDR3 bases: TGTGCCAGTAGTTTTAGAGGTCGGCTAGCGGGAGTATTCGAGCAGTACTTC. Full variable domain (remainder filled in from reference TRBV19 and TRBJ2-7): DGGITQSPKYLFRKEGQNVTLSCEQNLNHDAMYWYRQDPGQGLRLIYYSQIVNDFQKGDIAEGYSVSREKKESFPLTVTSAQKNPTAFYLCASSFRGRLAGVFEQYFGPGTRLTVT.

The V gene is TRBV7-3, the J gene TRBJ2-5; perhaps TRBD2 as D (5 bases). The CDR3 contains 13 residues. The V gene's germline CDR1 is SGHTA and CDR2 FQGTGA. V was shortened by 5 bases and J by 7 bases, with 14 bases between the two germline ends. The CDR3 DNA sequence: TGTGCCAGCAGCCAAGGCTCGAGCGGGACCCAGTACTTC. Translated: CASSQGSSGTQYF.

The chain employs TRBV29-1 and TRBJ1-5, with 8 bases identical to TRBD1. Germline values: CDR1 SQVTM, CDR2 ANQGSEA. The CDR3 loop spans 11 amino acids. Trimming took 5 bases from V and 11 from J; bases not matched to a gene: 5. CDR3 coding DNA: TGCAGCGTTTCCCGGGACAGGTCCCAGCATTTT. This gives the protein CSVSRDRSQHF.

This clonotype was detected ten times or more. The rearrangement uses TRBV20-1 and TRBJ2-7; possibly TRBD1 for D (6 bases). The CDR3 totals 12 residues. Per the germline V gene, CDR1 is DFQATT and CDR2 is SNEGSKA (reference sequence). V was trimmed by 7 bases and J by 3 bases, leaving 13 bases between them. The CDR3: CSVTGNVYEQYF. The DNA of the CDR3 is TGCAGTGTCACAGGGAATGTCTACGAGCAGTACTTC.

This clonotype came up a few times. The V and J genes are TRBV6-1 and TRBJ1-1, with TRBD1 matching 9 bases. The germline CDR1 and CDR2 sequences are MNHNS and SASEGT. Losses at the gene ends were 3 bases for V and 1 base for J; bases not matched to a gene: 9. The length of the CDR3 is 17 residues. This CDR3 reads CASSDGGTGRGNTEAFF. Here the CDR3 DNA reads TGTGCCAGCAGTGACGGAGGGACAGGGAGGGGGAACACTGAAGCTTTCTTT.

This clonotype was recorded at least ten times. V usage is TRBV9 and J usage is TRBJ1-6, with D hard to call. V was shortened by 5 bases and J by 9 bases, with 15 bases between the two germline ends. The germline gives CDR1 SGDLS, CDR2 YYNGEE. The CDR3 extends over 14 amino acids. The CDR3 protein is CASSDNRVTSPLHF. CDR3 DNA sequence: TGTGCCAGCAGTGATAATCGGGTAACTTCACCCCTCCACTTT. Full variable domain (rest looked up from reference TRBV9 and TRBJ1-6): DSGVTQTPKHLITATGQRVTLRCSPRSGDLSVYWYQQSLDQGLQFLIQYYNGEERAKGNILERFSAQQFPDLHSELNLSSLELGDSALYFCASSDNRVTSPLHFGNGTRLTVT.

This sequence joins TRBV14 and TRBJ1-1; D perhaps matches TRBD1 (5 bases). Trimming left V 6 bases short and J 2 bases short, with 10 bases between. The CDR3 runs 13 residues. From germline, CDR1 is SGHDN and CDR2 FVKESK. The CDR3 DNA sequence: TGTGCCAGCAGGGGGGAGATTAACACTGAAGCTTTCTTT. Translation: CASRGEINTEAFF.